The rows below give T cell receptor beta chains drawn from one sample of a study of T cell repertoires in cytomegalovirus infection. From the reads, TCRdb called clonotypes with MiXCR, one entry per CDR3 protein. The sample has approximately 700,000 distinct CDR3 sequences, about 40% seen once. Source material: PBMCs. Receptors originate from a human donor in good health (CMV status not recorded). Some clones in this sample may be carry-over from other donors' samples. Both conserved end residues are part of each CDR3. Fields, in order: clone size, J gene, V gene, D gene, CDR3 DNA, CDR3 protein. The D gene is left open where the match is weak. A row's size may be missing; if present it is once, few, many or a size class.

>NA|TRBJ1-2|TRBV10-3|NA
TGTGCCATCAGTGACGCTACAGGGGGCTACACCTTC
CAISDATGGYTF
>NA|TRBJ2-2|TRBV7-8|NA
TGTGCCAGCAGCCCCGCCGCCCGGAGGGGGTACACCGGGGAGCTGTTTTTT
CASSPAARRGYTGELFF
>few|TRBJ2-3|TRBV9|TRBD2
TGTGCCAGCAGCGTTGCGGGAGCGTCGCCAGATACGCAGTATTTT
CASSVAGASPDTQYF
>NA|TRBJ2-4|TRBV15|NA
TGTGCCACCAACAGGCTCGGTGGGGGAGCCAAAAACATTCAGTACTTC
CATNRLGGGAKNIQYF
>few|TRBJ2-5|TRBV7-2|NA
TGTGCCAGCAGCTTAGTCGAGTCGGAGACCCAGTACTTC
CASSLVESETQYF
>many|TRBJ1-4|TRBV7-6|NA
TGTGCCAGCAGCTCCGGGGATACAGGGCTAATAGAAAAACTGTTTTTT
CASSSGDTGLIEKLFF
>NA|TRBJ2-3|TRBV19|NA
TGTGCCAGTACCCATACGGGGGCAGATACGCAGTATTTT
CASTHTGADTQYF
>many|TRBJ2-3|TRBV7-2|TRBD1
TGTGCCAGCAGCTCCCGGACAGGGGGCGCGTATACGCAGTATTTT
CASSSRTGGAYTQYF
>few|TRBJ2-3|TRBV7-4|NA
TGTGCCAGCCAGGGGGGCCGAGATACGCAGTATTTT
CASQGGRDTQYF
>NA|TRBJ1-5|TRBV20-1|NA
TGCAGTTCTAGAACGGGCTCGCATAGCAATCAGCCCCAGCATTTT
CSSRTGSHSNQPQHF
>NA|TRBJ1-5|TRBV5-1|TRBD1
TGCGCCAGCAGCTTCTCAGGGGGAAGAGAGCAGCCCCAGCATTTT
CASSFSGGREQPQHF
>NA|TRBJ2-7|TRBV7-8|NA
TGTGCCAGCAGCTTACCGGGTTTGATCCACGAGCAGTACTTC
CASSLPGLIHEQYF